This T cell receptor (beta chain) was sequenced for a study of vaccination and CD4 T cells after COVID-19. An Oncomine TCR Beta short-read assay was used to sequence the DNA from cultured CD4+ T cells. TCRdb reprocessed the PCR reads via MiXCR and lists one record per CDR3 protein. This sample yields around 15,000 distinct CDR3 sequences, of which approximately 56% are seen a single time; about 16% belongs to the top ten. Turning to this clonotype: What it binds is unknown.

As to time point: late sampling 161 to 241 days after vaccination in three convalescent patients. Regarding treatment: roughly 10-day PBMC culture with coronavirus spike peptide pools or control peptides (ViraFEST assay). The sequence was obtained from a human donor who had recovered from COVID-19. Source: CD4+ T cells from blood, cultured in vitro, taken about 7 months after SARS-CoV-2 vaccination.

CDR3 region: CASQGQGFGSETQYF. The CDR3 nucleotides are TGTGCCTCCCAAGGACAGGGTTTCGGTTCGGAGACCCAGTACTTC. J is TRBJ2-5 and V is TRBV25-1; 8 positions agree with TRBD1. CDR1 and CDR2 (germline): MGHDK, SYGVNS. The CDR3 is 15 amino acids. V dropped 11 bases and J dropped 5; count of bases not matched to a gene: 16.